Listed below are T cell receptor beta chains from one sample, sequenced in a study of blood T cell repertoires in COVID-19. Method: immunoSEQ multiplex PCR; TCRdb's copy keeps in-frame clones and lacks some. The table records about 360,000 clones, around nine tenths of them present only once. The sequenced material came from peripheral blood. The receptors were sampled from a woman aged 55-69 years with COVID-19, enrolled during active disease. The CDR3 runs from the conserved cysteine through the conserved F or W. D genes are given only for firm matches. Some rows mark clone size as missing; the rest say once, few, many or name a class of expanded clone.

>.|TRBV3-1/TRBV3-2|TRBJ1-2|few
TGTGCCAGCAGCCACAGTATGGATGGCTACACCTTC
CASSHSMDGYTF
>.|TRBV19|TRBJ2-7|.
TGTGCCAGTAGTAGATCCCCAGGGGCCGCTGAGGCCCGGCAGTACTTC
CASSRSPGAAEARQYF
>.|TRBV30|TRBJ2-1|few
TGTGCCTGGAGTCCCACCTACAATGAGCAGTTCTTC
CAWSPTYNEQFF
>.|TRBV15|TRBJ2-4|.
TGTGCCACCAGCAGAGATTACGCGGCGGACATTCAGTACTTC
CATSRDYAADIQYF
>.|TRBV9|TRBJ2-1|.
TGTGCCAGCAGCGTAGCGGGGGATACCTACAATGAGCAGTTCTTC
CASSVAGDTYNEQFF
>TRBD1|TRBV5-5|TRBJ1-4|.
TGTGCCAGCAGCTCTCGCGAAGGGACAGGGGATGAAAAACTGTTTTTT
CASSSREGTGDEKLFF
>TRBD1|TRBV6-4|TRBJ1-1|.
TGTGCCAGCAGGGGGACAGGGGAGGACACTGAAGCTTTCTTT
CASRGTGEDTEAFF
>TRBD1|TRBV9|TRBJ1-2|.
TGTGCCAGCAGCGCGACAGGGTATGGCTACACCTTC
CASSATGYGYTF
>.|TRBV5-5|TRBJ1-1|.
TGTGCCAGCAGCTTGGTTGCGGGCATGAACACTGAAGCTTTCTTT
CASSLVAGMNTEAFF
>.|TRBV9|TRBJ1-2|.
TGTGCCAGCAGCGTAGGGCCAGCGGATGGCTACACCTTC
CASSVGPADGYTF
>.|TRBV4-1|TRBJ1-2|once
TGCGCCAGCAGCCGATACTTCCCCAGGGGTAATGACTATGGCTACACCTTC
CASSRYFPRGNDYGYTF
>TRBD1|TRBV13|TRBJ1-1|.
TGTGCCAGCAGCTTAATAGGGGGCGCTGAAGCTTTCTTT
CASSLIGGAEAFF
>TRBD1|TRBV9|TRBJ1-1|.
TGTGCCAGCAGCCCGGGACAGGGGGCTCTATTGAACACTGAAGCTTTCTTT
CASSPGQGALLNTEAFF
>.|TRBV19|TRBJ1-1|.
TGTGCCAGTAGTATTGGGAGCGGGGCTGGCACTGAAGCTTTCTTT
CASSIGSGAGTEAFF
>.|TRBV2|TRBJ1-2|many
TGTGCCAGCAGTGAACGGTACGGCAGGGACTATGGCTACACCTTC
CASSERYGRDYGYTF
>.|TRBV25-1|TRBJ2-1|.
TGTGCCAGCAGTGAGTTGGCTAGCTCCTGGAATGAGCAGTTCTTC
CASSELASSWNEQFF
>.|TRBV15|TRBJ1-1|.
TGTGCCACCAGCGAAGCAGGGAACACTGAAGCTTTCTTT
CATSEAGNTEAFF
>.|TRBV10-1|TRBJ1-1|.
TGCGCCAGCAGTGGGCCGTCTTCGACTGAAGCTTTCTTT
CASSGPSSTEAFF